One TCR beta chain is described in this entry. This entry comes from a study of CD8 T cells in Susac syndrome. Random hexamers were used to reverse transcribe roughly 0.45 to 1 ug of RNA. Across 54 Vbeta and 13 Jbeta, immunoSEQ multiplex PCR amplified TCR beta CDR3. MiXCR was run by TCRdb on the immunoSEQ multiplex PCR reads, yielding one entry per CDR3 protein. This sample carries 100,000 to 150,000 distinct CDR3 sequences, more than 85% of them seen once, and the ten largest clones take roughly 0.3%. Negative isolation yielded the CD8+ and CD4+ T cells, while FACS enriched the TEMRA cells. CDR3 length: 15 residues. Germline CDR1 LNHDA, CDR2 SQIVND (reference sequence). V was trimmed by 1 base and J by 9 bases, leaving 16 bases between them.

This chain joins TRBV19 and TRBJ2-1; D uncertain. The TCR comes from a human donor with multiple sclerosis. Sequencing was carried out using CD8+ T cells from PBMCs. The DNA for the CDR3 is TGTGCCAGTAGTATAGCGCGGAGCCCTAGGGTTGAGCAGTTCTTC. Its protein is CASSIARSPRVEQFF.